This TCR beta chain was captured in a study of molecular identifiers for immune sequencing clone quantification. This clonotype came up many times. What it binds is unknown. Study-level points and caveats: For effector cells, clones above 20 RNA copies held over 98% of molecules; for naive cells, under 1%.

TCRdb passed the PCR reads through MiXCR, listing each CDR3 protein once. Seen here are 600,000 to 650,000 distinct CDR3 sequences, 15% to 20% observed once, and the top ten hold around 0.86%. The sample consisted of naive CD8+ T cells from blood, with Jurkat cell RNA spiked in. Regarding subset: FACS-sorted CD8+CD4-CCR7+CD45RA+ naive T cells. This clonotype was sampled from a human donor in good health. Some libraries in this study had Jurkat cell RNA spiked in.

This CDR3 is CASSDGGQPQHF. The CDR3 coding sequence is TGTGCCAGCAGCGACGGGGGGCAGCCCCAGCATTTT. V usage is TRBV6-2 or TRBV6-3 and J usage is TRBJ1-5; tentative D call: TRBD1 (5 bases). The CDR3 length is 12 residues. Trimming stripped 6 bases from V and 7 bases from J, with 10 bases between. Germline assignment: CDR1 MNHEY and CDR2 SVGEGT.